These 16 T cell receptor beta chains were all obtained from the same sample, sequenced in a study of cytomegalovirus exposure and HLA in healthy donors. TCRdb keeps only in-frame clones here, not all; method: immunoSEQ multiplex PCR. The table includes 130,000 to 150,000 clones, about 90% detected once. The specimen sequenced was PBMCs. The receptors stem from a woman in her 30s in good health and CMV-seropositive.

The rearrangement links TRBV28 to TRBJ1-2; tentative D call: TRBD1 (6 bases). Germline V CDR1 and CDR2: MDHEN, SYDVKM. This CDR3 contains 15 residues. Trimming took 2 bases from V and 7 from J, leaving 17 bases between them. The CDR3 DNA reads TGTGCCAGCAGTTTAGATCAGGGGATAGTCGGTGGCTACACCTTC. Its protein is CASSLDQGIVGGYTF.

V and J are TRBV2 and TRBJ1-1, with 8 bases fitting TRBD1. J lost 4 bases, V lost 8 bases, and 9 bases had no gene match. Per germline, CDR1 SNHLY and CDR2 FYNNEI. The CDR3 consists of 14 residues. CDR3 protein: CASSGTGFFTEAFF. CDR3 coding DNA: TGTGCCAGCTCGGGGACAGGATTTTTCACTGAAGCTTTCTTT.

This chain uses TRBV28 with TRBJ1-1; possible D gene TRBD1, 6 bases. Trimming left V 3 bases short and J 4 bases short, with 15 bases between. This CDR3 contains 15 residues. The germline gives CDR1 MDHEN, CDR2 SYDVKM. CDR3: CASSFSWGGGTEAFF. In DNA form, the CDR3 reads TGTGCCAGCAGTTTTTCTTGGGGAGGGGGCACTGAAGCTTTCTTT.

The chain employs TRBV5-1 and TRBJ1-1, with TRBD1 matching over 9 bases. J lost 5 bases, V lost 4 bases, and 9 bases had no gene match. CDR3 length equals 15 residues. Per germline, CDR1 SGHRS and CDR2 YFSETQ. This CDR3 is CASSPPGTGMTEAFF. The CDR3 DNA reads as TGCGCCAGCAGCCCACCCGGGACAGGGATGACTGAAGCTTTCTTT.

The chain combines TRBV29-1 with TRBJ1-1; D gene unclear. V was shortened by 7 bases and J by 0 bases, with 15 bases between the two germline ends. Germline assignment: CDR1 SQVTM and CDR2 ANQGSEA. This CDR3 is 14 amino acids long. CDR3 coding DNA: TGCAGCGCCGACCACATTGACATGAACACTGAAGCTTTCTTT. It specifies CSADHIDMNTEAFF.

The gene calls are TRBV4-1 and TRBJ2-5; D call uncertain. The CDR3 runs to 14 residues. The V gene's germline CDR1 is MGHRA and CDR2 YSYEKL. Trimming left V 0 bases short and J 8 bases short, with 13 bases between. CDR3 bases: TGCGCCAGCAGCCAAGATGCCCCTACAGTAACCCAGTACTTC. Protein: CASSQDAPTVTQYF.

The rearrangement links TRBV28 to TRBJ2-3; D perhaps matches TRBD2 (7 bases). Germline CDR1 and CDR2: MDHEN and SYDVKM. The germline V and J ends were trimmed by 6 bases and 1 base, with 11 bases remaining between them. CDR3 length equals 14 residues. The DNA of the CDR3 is TGTGCCAGCAGAAGGGAGGGGGGCACAGATACGCAGTATTTT. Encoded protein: CASRREGGTDTQYF.

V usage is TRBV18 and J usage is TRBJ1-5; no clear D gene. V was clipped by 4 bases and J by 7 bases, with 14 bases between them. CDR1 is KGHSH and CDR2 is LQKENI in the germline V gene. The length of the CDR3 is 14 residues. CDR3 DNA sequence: TGTGCCAGCTCACTTTACACCAGTAGCCAGCCCCAGCATTTT. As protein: CASSLYTSSQPQHF.

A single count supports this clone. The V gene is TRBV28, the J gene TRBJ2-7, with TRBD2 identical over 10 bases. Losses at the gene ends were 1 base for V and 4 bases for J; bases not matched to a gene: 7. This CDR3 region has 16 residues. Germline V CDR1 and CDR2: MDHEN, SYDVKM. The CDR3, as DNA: TGTGCCAGCAGTTTATTTGGCGGACTAGCGGCTTACGAGCAGTACTTC. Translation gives CASSLFGGLAAYEQYF.

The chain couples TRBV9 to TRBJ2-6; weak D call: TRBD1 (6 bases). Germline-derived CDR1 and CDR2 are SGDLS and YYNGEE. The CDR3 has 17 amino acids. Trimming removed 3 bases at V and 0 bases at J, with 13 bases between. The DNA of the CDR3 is TGTGCCAGCAGCGGGCCGGGACAAAGCTCTGGGGCCAACGTCCTGACTTTC. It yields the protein CASSGPGQSSGANVLTF.

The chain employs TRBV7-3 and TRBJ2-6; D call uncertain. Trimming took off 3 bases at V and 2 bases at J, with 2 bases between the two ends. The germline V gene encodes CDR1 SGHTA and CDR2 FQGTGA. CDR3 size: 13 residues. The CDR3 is CASSFAGANVLTF. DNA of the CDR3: TGTGCCAGCAGCTTCGCTGGGGCCAACGTCCTGACTTTC.

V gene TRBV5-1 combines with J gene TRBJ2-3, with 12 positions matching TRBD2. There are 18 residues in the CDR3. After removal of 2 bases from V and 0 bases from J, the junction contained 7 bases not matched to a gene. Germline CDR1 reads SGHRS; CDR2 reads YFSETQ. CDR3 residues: CASSFPSGRAASTDTQYF. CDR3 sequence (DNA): TGCGCCAGCAGCTTTCCTAGCGGGAGGGCCGCTAGCACAGATACGCAGTATTTT.

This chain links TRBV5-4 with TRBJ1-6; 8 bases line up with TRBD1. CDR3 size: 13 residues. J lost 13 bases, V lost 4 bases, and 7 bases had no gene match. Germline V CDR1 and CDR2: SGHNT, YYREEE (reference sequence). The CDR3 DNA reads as TGTGCCAGCAGCGATGAAAACAGGGGGCCCCTCCACTTT. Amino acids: CASSDENRGPLHF.

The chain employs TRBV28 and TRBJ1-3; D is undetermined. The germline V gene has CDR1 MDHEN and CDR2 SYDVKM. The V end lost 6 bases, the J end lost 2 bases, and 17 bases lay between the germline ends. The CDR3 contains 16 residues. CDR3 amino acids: CASRPPRRVTGNTIYF. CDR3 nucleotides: TGTGCCAGCAGGCCCCCCCGGAGGGTGACTGGAAACACCATATATTTT.

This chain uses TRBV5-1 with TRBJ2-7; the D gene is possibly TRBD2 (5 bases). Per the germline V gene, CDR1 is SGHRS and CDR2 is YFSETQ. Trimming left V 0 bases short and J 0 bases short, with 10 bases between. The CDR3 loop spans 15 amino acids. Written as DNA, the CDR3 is TGCGCCAGCAGCTTGGGCCCGGGGAGCTCCTACGAGCAGTACTTC. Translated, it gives CASSLGPGSSYEQYF.

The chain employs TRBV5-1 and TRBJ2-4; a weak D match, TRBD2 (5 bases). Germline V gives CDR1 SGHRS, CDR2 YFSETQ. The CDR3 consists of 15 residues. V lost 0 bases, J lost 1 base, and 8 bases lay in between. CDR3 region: CASSLASGAKNIQYF. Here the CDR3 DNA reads TGCGCCAGCAGCTTGGCATCGGGGGCCAAAAACATTCAGTACTTC.